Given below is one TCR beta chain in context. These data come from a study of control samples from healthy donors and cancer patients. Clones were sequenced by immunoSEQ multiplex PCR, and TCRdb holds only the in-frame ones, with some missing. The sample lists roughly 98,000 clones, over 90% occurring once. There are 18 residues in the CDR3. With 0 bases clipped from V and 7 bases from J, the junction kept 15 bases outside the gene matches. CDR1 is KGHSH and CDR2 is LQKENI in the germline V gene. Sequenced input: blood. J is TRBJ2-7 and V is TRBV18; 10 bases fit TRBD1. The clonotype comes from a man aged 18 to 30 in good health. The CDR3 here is CASSPPPGQGRVSGEQYF. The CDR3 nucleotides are TGTGCCAGCTCACCACCGCCGGGACAGGGGAGAGTCTCGGGGGAGCAGTACTTC.